The 4 T cell receptor beta chains presented below share a single source sample, sequenced in a study. TCRdb re-called the RT-PCR reads with MiXCR, one entry per CDR3 protein. The sample includes hundreds of thousands of distinct CDR3 sequences, about 14% of them seen just once. The sample taken for sequencing was memory CD4+ T cells from blood. These receptor sequences come from a female donor in good health, serving as a healthy control.

The gene calls are TRBV29-1 and TRBJ2-2; 8 bases agree with TRBD1. This CDR3 comprises 14 residues. Trimming at V came to 6 bases and at J to 2 bases, leaving 5 bases not matched to a gene. The V gene's germline CDR1 is SQVTM and CDR2 ANQGSEA. The CDR3 DNA reads as TGCAGCGTACGACAGGGGTCAAACACCGGGGAGCTGTTTTTT. It encodes CSVRQGSNTGELFF.

This clonotype was picked up a small number of times. V gene TRBV10-2 combines with J gene TRBJ1-2; 7 nucleotides match TRBD1. This CDR3 has 15 amino acids. Per germline, CDR1 WSHSY and CDR2 SAAADI. V shed 2 bases and J 7 bases; nucleotides not matched to a gene: 10. CDR3 DNA: TGCGCCAGCAGTGAGGCATACAGGGGATACGGTGGCTACACCTTC. This encodes CASSEAYRGYGGYTF.

This clonotype came up a few times. The V and J genes are TRBV28 and TRBJ2-5, with 7 bases aligning to TRBD2. CDR1 MDHEN and CDR2 SYDVKM come from the germline V gene. This CDR3 has 15 residues. Trimming at V came to 4 bases and at J to 2 bases, leaving 7 bases not matched to a gene. CDR3 sequence: CASSSASGPQETQYF. CDR3 coding DNA: TGTGCCAGCAGTTCTGCTAGCGGACCTCAAGAGACCCAGTACTTC.

This clonotype was seen at least ten times. The V call is TRBV7-2, the J call TRBJ2-3; 12 positions match TRBD2. Looked up from germline, CDR1 is SGHTA and CDR2 is FQGNSA. The CDR3 is 16 residues long. V was clipped by 5 bases and J by 2 bases; unmatched bases: 5. CDR3 protein: CASSPLAGGDTDTQYF. CDR3 nucleotides: TGTGCCAGCAGCCCTCTAGCGGGAGGGGACACAGATACGCAGTATTTT.